The 7 T cell receptor beta chains given below trace back to one sample, sequenced in a study of blood T cell repertoires in COVID-19. This table comes from immunoSEQ multiplex PCR, and its TCRdb copy is limited to in-frame clones, with some not included. Of about 210,000 clones in the sample, over 70% were seen once. Sequencing was performed on peripheral blood. These receptors all come from a man in his fifties or sixties with active or convalescent COVID-19.

The gene calls are TRBV6-4 and TRBJ2-3; 12 bases map to TRBD2. There are 14 residues in the CDR3. From germline, CDR1 is MRHNA and CDR2 SNTAGT. J gave up 4 bases and V 4 bases, and 0 bases lay outside the gene matches. CDR3 loop: CASSASGGADTQYF. The CDR3 DNA follows: TGTGCCAGCAGTGCTAGCGGGGGGGCAGATACGCAGTATTTT.

The chain recombines TRBV6-6 with TRBJ2-1; TRBD2 might be the D (5 bases). CDR1 MNHNY and CDR2 SVGAGI come from the germline V gene (reference sequence). CDR3 length equals 13 residues. With 2 bases removed from V and 4 bases from J, the gap between germline ends came to 6 bases. CDR3 region: CASSYPGYNEQFF. In nucleotides, the CDR3 is TGTGCCAGCAGTTACCCGGGATACAATGAGCAGTTCTTC.

The chain couples TRBV5-4 to TRBJ2-5; a weak D match, TRBD1 (7 bases). Germline assignment: CDR1 SGHNT and CDR2 YYREEE (reference sequence). The V and J ends lost 4 bases and 5 bases respectively, with 15 bases between them. This CDR3 contains 14 residues. The CDR3 bases are TGTGCCAGCAGCCTGTTGACAGGGAGGGAGACCCAGTACTTC. Translated: CASSLLTGRETQYF.

V gene TRBV7-9 combines with J gene TRBJ1-2; D unclear. The CDR3 contains 13 residues. With 3 bases removed from V and 4 bases from J, the gap between germline ends came to 9 bases. The germline V gene has CDR1 SEHNR and CDR2 FQNEAQ (reference sequence). Here the CDR3 reads CASSFVRGYGYTF. In DNA, the CDR3 is TGTGCCAGCAGCTTTGTCCGGGGCTATGGCTACACCTTC.

The chain is built from TRBV6-5 and TRBJ1-5, with D hard to call. V was cut by 7 bases and J by 1 base, with 11 bases left in between. Germline CDR1 reads MNHEY; CDR2 reads SVGAGI. This CDR3 has 14 amino acids. The CDR3 spells CASKLNLSNQPQHF. For the CDR3, the DNA is TGTGCCAGCAAACTAAATCTCAGCAATCAGCCCCAGCATTTT.

Concerning this clone: Within the sample, other DNA sequences also encode this same CDR3. CDR3 region: CASSGQGSNQPQHF. The CDR3, as DNA: TGTGCCAGCAGCGGACAGGGTAGCAATCAGCCCCAGCATTTT. This sequence joins TRBV2 and TRBJ1-5; 8 bases are shared with TRBD1. The CDR3 extends over 14 amino acids. Germline lookup yields CDR1 SNHLY and CDR2 FYNNEI. Trimming removed 6 bases from V and 0 bases from J; junction bases left unmatched: 1.

The chain links TRBV18 to TRBJ2-4; D ambiguous. Deletions cut 2 bases from V and 5 bases from J, with 13 bases between. The length of the CDR3 is 15 residues. The V gene's germline CDR1 is KGHSH and CDR2 LQKENI. CDR3 sequence: CASSPADTGQNIQYF. As DNA, the CDR3 is TGTGCCAGCTCACCAGCTGACACCGGCCAAAACATTCAGTACTTC.